One and the same sample provided the 8 T cell receptor beta chains below, sequenced in a study of identical twins. TCRdb fed the 5' RACE reads into MiXCR, producing one record per CDR3 protein. The table lists hundreds of thousands of distinct CDR3 sequences, approximately 9% of them singletons, with 0.75% to 1% in the top ten. The same data also contributed to another study, on yellow fever vaccine responses in identical twins.

The source material was PBMCs. These receptors were obtained from a woman between 18 and 29 years old in good health.

In its sample, this clonotype was seen a few times. This chain joins TRBV7-2 and TRBJ2-2; TRBD2 is a possible D gene (5 bases). V lost 3 bases, J lost 6 bases, and 14 bases lay in between. CDR3 length equals 15 residues. The germline CDR1 and CDR2 sequences are SGHTA and FQGNSA. The CDR3 DNA reads as TGTGCCAGCAGCTTTGGAACCCTGCGGGCCGGGGAGCTGTTTTTT. Translation gives CASSFGTLRAGELFF.

CDR3 loop: CASSQEGRSQETQYF. The CDR3 nucleotides are TGCGCCAGCAGCCAAGAGGGCAGGTCCCAAGAGACCCAGTACTTC. The chain couples TRBV4-1 to TRBJ2-5; D is ambiguous. CDR1 and CDR2 (germline): MGHRA, YSYEKL. The CDR3 is 15 residues long. V gave up 0 bases and J gave up 1 base, with 9 bases separating them.

This clonotype appeared a few times. This chain connects TRBV12-3 or TRBV12-4 to TRBJ2-7; 10 nucleotides agree with TRBD2. V lost 6 bases and J lost 0; bases outside the gene matches: 8. The CDR3 consists of 16 residues. CDR3 in DNA: TGTGCCAGCAGCCCCCCTAGCGGGGGTTCCTCCTACGAGCAGTACTTC. Amino acids: CASSPPSGGSSYEQYF.

This clonotype has at least ten counts. The gene calls are TRBV11-2 and TRBJ2-1, with a weak D call TRBD1 (6 bases). The V gene's germline CDR1 is SGHAT and CDR2 FQNNGV. The CDR3 runs 16 residues. The V and J ends lost 6 bases and 5 bases respectively, with 20 bases between them. This CDR3 reads CASRHVNQGTHNEQFF. DNA for the CDR3: TGTGCCAGCAGACACGTCAATCAGGGGACCCACAATGAGCAGTTCTTC.

This chain joins TRBV14 and TRBJ2-3; 14 bases fit TRBD2. CDR3 size: 16 residues. The V gene's germline CDR1 is SGHDN and CDR2 FVKESK. The V and J ends lost 5 bases and 3 bases, in that order; junction bases with no gene match: 4. The CDR3 reads CASSEGLAGETDTQYF. CDR3 DNA: TGTGCCAGCAGCGAGGGACTAGCGGGAGAGACAGATACGCAGTATTTT.

This clonotype was observed a handful of times. V usage is TRBV11-2 and J usage is TRBJ2-2; 10 nucleotides line up with TRBD2. V was pared by 4 bases and J by 2 bases, with 13 bases of the junction left unmatched. Germline V gene data show CDR1 as SGHAT and CDR2 as FQNNGV. CDR3 size: 19 residues. CDR3: CASSSRFPSGRDNTGELFF. CDR3 nucleotides: TGTGCCAGCAGCTCCCGCTTCCCTAGCGGGAGAGATAACACCGGGGAGCTGTTTTTT.

The chain recombines TRBV12-3 or TRBV12-4 with TRBJ2-6, with TRBD1 matching 10 bases. After removal of 3 bases from V and 1 base from J, the junction contained 3 bases not matched to a gene. The CDR3 sequence is 17 residues long. The CDR3 reads CASSLTGGFSGANVLTF. For the CDR3, the DNA is TGTGCCAGCAGTTTGACAGGGGGCTTTTCTGGGGCCAACGTCCTGACTTTC.

In its sample, this clonotype was seen a few times. The rearrangement uses TRBV15 and TRBJ2-2, with 8 bases fitting TRBD2. V was clipped by 4 bases and J by 11 bases; unmatched bases: 12. CDR1 and CDR2 from the germline V gene are LNHNV and YYDKDF (reference sequence). The CDR3 loop spans 15 amino acids. CDR3 in amino acids: CATSNPSGGVSELFF. The CDR3 nucleotides read TGTGCCACCAGCAATCCTTCCGGGGGGGTTTCAGAGCTGTTTTTT.